This T cell receptor beta chain is from a study of a mutant IDH1 vaccine in newly diagnosed glioma (dated by TCRdb to the early 2020s). For the wider study: Vaccination began 4-6 weeks after radiotherapy alone, or alongside temozolomide cycles in the chemotherapy-containing groups. The roughly 30 treated patients were about 60% male and roughly 40% female, with a mean age of approximately 40 years. Before enrollment, patients had received standard therapy of radiotherapy alone, temozolomide alone, or radiochemotherapy with temozolomide; most received the combination. Visit V12 was the week-35 safety follow-up and visit V13 was the week-47 end of study. Peripheral blood samples were drawn at six visits, namely V03 (baseline), V05, V07, V10, V12 and V13. Longitudinal TCRB deep sequencing was done for 20 to 25 treated patients, wherever samples were available for exploratory analyses. What the authors observed across the whole study: Selection of PBMC samples for TCRB deep sequencing was based on availability. Immune responses induced by the vaccine were seen in approximately 93% of patients across multiple MHC alleles. No apparent relationship was observed between pseudoprogression and alterations in the top peripheral T cell clonotypes detected by TCRB sequencing. The authors noted that analyses of patient blood samples could not be reproduced because of sample limitations.

On this clone itself: It has no known antigen specificity. No much larger clone is present one base from it, and per-base qualities are unavailable.

Library preparation used the immunoSEQ multiplex PCR assay. The hsTCRB Kit was used according to the manufacturer's protocol to amplify rearranged TCR beta chain sequences. Sequencing of TCRB libraries was carried out on an Illumina MiSeq. In the paper's pipeline: The proprietary platform of the kit vendor was used for demultiplexing, trimming and gene mapping. As stored in TCRdb, this immuneACCESS dataset retains in-frame rearrangements with V and J assigned. A fraction of the clones does not appear; measured against another copy, unresolved V genes explain less than half of the discrepancy, and the remainder lacks a known reason. Clone size and V and J calls were adopted from that table, with D and trimming inferred from the DNA. This sample gives tens of thousands of clones in total; roughly 84% of them show up just once. In total, the top ten clones hold about 4.2% of the sample. From its cysteine to its phenylalanine, the CDR3 spans 18 amino acids. Left in the record is the CDR3 DNA by itself, 54 bases read in frame from the first base. The germline V and J ends show losses of 3 bases and 3 bases respectively, and no gene match explains 8 bases of the junction. Based on the germline V gene (reference sequence), the CDR1 and CDR2 sequences are SGHNT and YYREEE.

The time point label on this specimen signifies: week 35, safety follow-up. A 20-mer mutant IDH1 peptide at 300 micrograms in Montanide made up each vaccine dose, which was injected subcutaneously together with topical imiquimod. Patients received eight vaccinations in weeks 1, 3, 5, 7, 11, 15, 19 and 23, corresponding to visits V03 through V10. All donors had newly diagnosed IDH1-mutant astrocytomas of WHO grade 3 or 4 that showed loss of nuclear ATRX. The samples were drawn from NOA16, a multicentre, single-arm, open-label phase I trial in Germany that tested a mutant IDH1 peptide vaccine in humans for the first time. Genomic DNA for TCRB sequencing was extracted from EDTA blood using the DNeasy Blood and Tissue Kit.

Sample: PBMCs, taken from a glioma patient whose treatment included an IDH1 peptide vaccine. The sequence derives from a man younger than 45 with glioma. The chain is encoded by TRBV5-4 joined to TRBJ2-2; 13 middle bases align to TRBD2. This receptor carries the CDR3 CASSSRRTSGGHTGELFF. The bases are TGTGCCAGCAGCTCCAGGAGGACTAGCGGGGGTCACACCGGGGAGCTGTTTTTT. With the portions outside the CDR3 filled from the reference TRBV5-4 and TRBJ2-2 genes, the complete variable region becomes ETGVTQSPTHLIKTRGQQVTLRCSSQSGHNTVSWYQQALGQGPQFIFQYYREEENGRGNFPPRFSGLQFPNYSSELNVNALELDDSALYLCASSSRRTSGGHTGELFFGEGSRLTVL.